These 21 T cell receptor beta chains were sequenced from one sample in a study of blood T cell repertoires in COVID-19. Repertoires were generated with immunoSEQ multiplex PCR, while TCRdb's copy carries only in-frame clones and drops some. The sample holds about 250,000 clones, around 81% seen once. Sample: peripheral blood. These receptors came from a person between 65 and 80 years old with COVID-19, enrolled during active disease.

In its sample, this clone was seen a few times. The J gene is TRBJ1-3, the V gene TRBV5-1, with 7 positions matching TRBD1. The CDR3 extends over 17 amino acids. Germline CDR1 and CDR2: SGHRS and YFSETQ. With 1 base clipped from V and 5 bases from J, the junction kept 12 bases outside the gene matches. CDR3 sequence reads: CASSLRPPTGSRNTIYF. The CDR3 DNA is TGCGCCAGCAGCTTGCGACCCCCGACAGGGTCGAGAAACACCATATATTTT.

The gene calls are TRBV19 and TRBJ2-1, with 11 bases matching TRBD2. The CDR3 sequence is 15 residues long. CDR1 is LNHDA, CDR2 SQIVND, per germline (reference sequence). The V and J ends lost 4 bases and 8 bases, in that order; junction bases with no gene match: 7. The CDR3 DNA sequence: TGTGCCAGTAGTAATAGCGGGAGGGCCTTGGATGAGCAGTTCTTC. This sequence encodes CASSNSGRALDEQFF.

This clone was counted only a few times. The rearrangement uses TRBV11-2 and TRBJ1-1, with a tentative D call TRBD1 (5 bases). The CDR3 runs 15 residues. Trimming removed 3 bases from V and 0 bases from J, with 11 bases in between. Germline V gene sequence: CDR1 SGHAT, CDR2 FQNNGV. The CDR3 DNA reads TGTGCCAGCAGCTTGACAGTTACCATGAACACTGAAGCTTTCTTT. This gives the protein CASSLTVTMNTEAFF.

Concerning this clone itself: Other nucleotide sequences from this sample produce the same CDR3. The chain uses TRBV6-5 and TRBJ2-7; D is undetermined. This CDR3 comprises 11 residues. The V end was cut by 2 bases, the J end by 3 bases, with 2 bases between. Germline V gene sequence: CDR1 MNHEY, CDR2 SVGAGI. CDR3 in DNA: TGTGCCAGCAGTTACCGCTACGAGCAGTACTTC. Encoded protein: CASSYRYEQYF.

The chain combines TRBV6-1 with TRBJ1-5, with TRBD1 as a possible D gene (5 bases). Per germline, CDR1 MNHNS and CDR2 SASEGT. The germline V and J ends were trimmed by 0 bases and 4 bases, with 16 bases remaining between them. This CDR3 comprises 17 residues. This CDR3 is CASSEADAGQGNQPQHF. The CDR3 DNA follows: TGTGCCAGCAGTGAAGCGGACGCGGGGCAAGGAAATCAGCCCCAGCATTTT.

The gene calls are TRBV3-1 (or the pseudogene TRBV3-2) and TRBJ2-7, with D tentatively TRBD2 (6 bases). V was pared by 2 bases and J by 9 bases, with 20 bases between. Looked up from germline, CDR1 is LGHDT and CDR2 is YNNKEL (reference sequence). This CDR3 region has 15 residues. CDR3 DNA: TGTGCCAGCAGCCAAAGTGGGACTCTCCTTCTGGGGCAGTACTTC. Residues: CASSQSGTLLLGQYF.

This sequence joins TRBV5-5 and TRBJ1-3; TRBD1 matches 9 bases. This CDR3 contains 17 residues. The ends lost 0 bases at V and 4 bases at J; junction bases unmatched: 8. CDR1 SGHKS and CDR2 YYEKEE come from the germline V gene (reference sequence). The CDR3 nucleotides read TGTGCCAGCAGCTTGGTTGGGACAGGGAACTTCGGAAACACCATATATTTT. Its protein product is CASSLVGTGNFGNTIYF.

The chain has TRBV6-2 or TRBV6-3 and TRBJ2-7, with TRBD2 matching over 12 bases. Germline V gives CDR1 MNHEY, CDR2 SVGEGT. The CDR3 has 15 amino acids. V lost 6 bases to trimming and J lost 1 base; unmatched junction nucleotides: 4. The CDR3 DNA reads TGTGCCAGCAGCCAAGGACTAGCGGGGTCCTACGAGCAGTACTTC. Protein sequence: CASSQGLAGSYEQYF.

The chain uses TRBV9 and TRBJ2-2; D perhaps matches TRBD2 (6 bases). The V and J ends lost 1 base and 6 bases respectively, with 13 bases between them. The germline CDR1 and CDR2 sequences are SGDLS and YYNGEE. CDR3 length: 15 amino acids. The CDR3 spells CASSVWGTAAGELFF. The DNA of the CDR3 is TGTGCCAGCAGCGTATGGGGGACTGCGGCCGGGGAGCTGTTTTTT.

Here the CDR3 reads CASSPKGAGHTEAFF. The CDR3 DNA sequence: TGTGCCAGCAGCCCGAAGGGGGCAGGGCACACTGAAGCTTTCTTT. The rearrangement links TRBV9 to TRBJ1-1; 7 nucleotides line up with TRBD1. Trimming removed 4 bases from V and 3 bases from J; junction bases left unmatched: 9. Germline V gene sequence: CDR1 SGDLS, CDR2 YYNGEE. There are 15 residues in the CDR3.

The V gene is TRBV28, the J gene TRBJ1-4, with 7 bases lining up with TRBD1. The V segment lost 6 bases and the J segment 8 bases; nucleotides outside the gene matches: 12. Germline CDR1 and CDR2: MDHEN and SYDVKM. This CDR3 spans 15 amino acids. As DNA, the CDR3 is TGTGCCAGCAGGTCCACAACAGGGGATGGCGAAAAACTGTTTTTT. Its protein is CASRSTTGDGEKLFF.

V gene TRBV6-5 combines with J gene TRBJ1-1, with D maybe TRBD1 (6 bases). Trimming shortened V by 6 bases and J by 3 bases, and 14 bases separated the two germline ends. This CDR3 spans 14 amino acids. The germline CDR1 and CDR2 sequences are MNHEY and SVGAGI. The CDR3 coding sequence is TGTGCCAGCAGACCAAACAGGGTGTACACTGAAGCTTTCTTT. Its translation is CASRPNRVYTEAFF.

The chain has TRBV5-6 and TRBJ1-4, with 9 bases lining up with TRBD1. The germline gives CDR1 SGHDT, CDR2 YYEEEE. J lost 14 bases, V lost 4 bases, and 9 bases had no gene match. This CDR3 comprises 13 residues. The CDR3 loop reads CASSAAEDRGLFF. The CDR3, as DNA: TGTGCCAGCAGCGCCGCGGAGGACAGGGGCCTGTTTTTT.

A single count supports this clone. The CDR3 DNA is TGTGCCAGCAGGGCGACAGGGAATAGGGCCGGGGAGCTGTTTTTT. Protein sequence: CASRATGNRAGELFF. This sequence joins TRBV11-2 and TRBJ2-2; TRBD1 matches 7 bases. The CDR3 consists of 15 residues. Trimming took 6 bases from V and 6 from J; bases not matched to a gene: 10. Germline CDR1 reads SGHAT; CDR2 reads FQNNGV.

V usage is TRBV6-2 or TRBV6-3 and J usage is TRBJ2-5, with 7 positions matching TRBD2. CDR3 length: 14 amino acids. The V gene end was trimmed by 6 bases and the J gene end by 5 bases; junction bases not matched to a gene: 9. Germline V lookup: CDR1 MNHEY, CDR2 SVGEGT. CDR3 DNA: TGTGCCAGCAGCCGGGAGGAGGAAGGTGAGACCCAGTACTTC. Translated: CASSREEEGETQYF.

This chain joins TRBV7-8 and TRBJ2-1, with D tentatively TRBD2 (6 bases). The CDR3 runs to 12 residues. Looked up from germline, CDR1 is SGHVS and CDR2 is FQNEAQ. V gave up 4 bases and J gave up 11 bases, with 12 bases separating them. CDR3 bases: TGTGCCAGCAGCTCGGTGGGGGGTAAGCAGTTCTTC. It codes for CASSSVGGKQFF.

V usage is TRBV9 and J usage is TRBJ2-3; D unresolved. Germline CDR1 SGDLS, CDR2 YYNGEE. With 2 bases removed from V and 3 bases from J, the gap between germline ends came to 4 bases. The CDR3 covers 12 residues. CDR3 amino acids: CASSVGTDTQYF. DNA of the CDR3: TGTGCCAGCAGCGTCGGGACAGATACGCAGTATTTT.

This chain connects TRBV19 to TRBJ1-2; 11 bases line up with TRBD1. This CDR3 spans 15 amino acids. Germline V gene lookup returns CDR1 LNHDA and CDR2 SQIVND (reference sequence). J was trimmed by 3 bases and V by 3 bases; bases with no gene match: 3. The CDR3 DNA follows: TGTGCCAGTAGTATCCGGACAGGGGGCGACTATGGCTACACCTTC. Its translation is CASSIRTGGDYGYTF.

This chain links TRBV19 with TRBJ1-1; unclear D gene. Trimming removed 0 bases from V and 5 bases from J, with 13 bases in between. The CDR3 loop spans 15 amino acids. Germline-derived CDR1 and CDR2 are LNHDA and SQIVND (reference sequence). CDR3 DNA: TGTGCCAGTAGTATAGACGGAGGGTCGCGTACTGAAGCTTTCTTT. It specifies CASSIDGGSRTEAFF.

The V gene is TRBV18, the J gene TRBJ1-1; D is undetermined. Germline assignment: CDR1 KGHSH and CDR2 LQKENI. V was clipped by 9 bases and J by 4 bases, with 12 bases between them. The CDR3 sequence is 12 residues long. The CDR3 region is CASRFSGTEAFF. The CDR3 region has the DNA TGTGCCAGTCGTTTTAGTGGCACTGAAGCTTTCTTT. Looking up the rest from reference TRBV18 and TRBJ1-1 gives the full variable domain: NAGVMQNPRHLVRRRGQEARLRCSPMKGHSHVYWYRQLPEEGLKFMVYLQKENIIDESGMPKERFSAEFPKEGPSILRIQQVVRGDSAAYFCASRFSGTEAFFGQGTRLTVV.

The gene calls are TRBV5-1 and TRBJ2-1; 9 bases fit TRBD1. Per germline, CDR1 SGHRS and CDR2 YFSETQ. This CDR3 is 15 amino acids long. Trimming took 3 bases from V and 9 from J; bases not matched to a gene: 10. CDR3 loop: CASSWTRDRDVEQFF. The CDR3 DNA reads TGCGCCAGCAGCTGGACGCGGGACAGGGACGTTGAGCAGTTCTTC.